The rows below give T cell receptor beta chains drawn from one sample of a study of T cell clonotyping in hematopoietic cell transplantation. Measured with immunoSEQ multiplex PCR; TCRdb has only the in-frame clones, and not every one. The sample contains approximately 4,200 clones, approximately 80% of which appear only once. The starting material was peripheral blood mononuclear cells, obtained 100 days after allogeneic stem cell transplant. Receptors were obtained from a male patient aged 50 to 59 who had an allogeneic stem cell transplant from an unrelated donor, so the T cells may come from the graft donor. Some clones in this sample may be carry-over from other donors' samples. CDR3s include the opening cysteine and the closing phenylalanine or tryptophan. The order of the fields is D gene, CDR3 length, V gene, clone size, J gene, CDR3 protein, CDR3 DNA. The D gene is left open where the match is weak. Clone size, where shown, is once, few, many, or a class for clones that have expanded.

.	13	TRBV27	.	TRBJ2-5	CASRKEEGETQYF	TGTGCCAGCAGGAAAGAGGAGGGGGAGACCCAGTACTTC
.	14	TRBV2	.	TRBJ1-5	CASSTGAGRQPQHF	TGTGCCAGCAGCACTGGGGCAGGGAGGCAGCCCCAGCATTTT
.	15	TRBV6-1	.	TRBJ2-7	CASSPVVTVPYEQYF	TGTGCCAGCAGCCCGGTGGTAACAGTCCCCTACGAGCAGTACTTC
TRBD1	15	TRBV6-1	.	TRBJ1-2	CASSLTGGTGYGYTF	TGTGCCAGCAGCTTGACAGGGGGCACGGGCTATGGCTACACCTTC
.	16	TRBV2	.	TRBJ2-3	CASSASRDPESDTQYF	TGTGCCAGCAGTGCTAGTAGGGACCCCGAGAGCGATACGCAGTATTTT
.	13	TRBV7-8	.	TRBJ2-3	CASSLGTPRAQYF	TGTGCCAGCAGCTTAGGGACCCCGCGGGCGCAGTATTTT
.	15	TRBV6-6	.	TRBJ2-1	CASSYEAGSYNEQFF	TGTGCCAGCAGTTACGAGGCAGGAAGCTACAATGAGCAGTTCTTC
TRBD2	15	TRBV5-1	.	TRBJ2-7	CASRRTSGDSYEQYF	TGCGCCAGCAGGCGGACTAGCGGAGACTCCTACGAGCAGTACTTC
.	13	TRBV25-1	once	TRBJ1-6	CASSRQDNSPLHF	TGTGCCAGCAGTCGGCAAGATAATTCACCCCTCCACTTT
.	15	TRBV7-4	.	TRBJ2-1	CASSLAGGIVHEQFF	TGTGCCAGCAGCTTAGCCGGAGGGATCGTTCATGAGCAGTTCTTC
.	19	TRBV6-8	.	TRBJ1-5	CASRTHSGPRWGSNQPQHF	TGTGCCAGCAGAACCCACTCCGGCCCTAGATGGGGTAGCAATCAGCCCCAGCATTTT
.	13	TRBV6-5	.	TRBJ1-2	CASSAQGRYGYTF	TGTGCCAGCAGTGCGCAGGGAAGGTATGGCTACACCTTC
.	12	TRBV11-2	once	TRBJ1-1	CASSLMVTEAFF	TGTGCCAGCAGCTTAATGGTCACTGAAGCTTTCTTT
.	14	TRBV2	.	TRBJ1-1	CASSEVTSSTEAFF	TGTGCCAGCAGTGAAGTCACTTCTAGCACTGAAGCTTTCTTT
.	15	TRBV5-1	.	TRBJ2-2	CASSWGNSRPRELFF	TGCGCCAGCAGCTGGGGGAACAGTCGACCGCGGGAGCTGTTTTTT
.	14	TRBV19	.	TRBJ2-7	CASSKSRGSYEQYF	TGTGCCAGTAGCAAAAGCAGGGGCTCCTACGAGCAGTACTTC
.	15	TRBV15	once	TRBJ1-2	CATSRDRNSLYGYTF	TGTGCCACCAGCAGAGATCGGAACAGCCTCTATGGCTACACCTTC
TRBD2	15	TRBV2	.	TRBJ2-7	CATSPGTSSGGEQYF	TGTGCCACCTCACCCGGGACTAGTTCAGGCGGCGAGCAGTACTTC
.	13	TRBV6-5	once	TRBJ1-2	CASSDGQNYGYTF	TGTGCCAGCAGTGATGGACAGAACTATGGCTACACCTTC
TRBD1	11	TRBV7-9	.	TRBJ1-1	CASSLGQIGFF	TGTGCCAGCAGCCTGGGACAGATTGGTTTCTTT
.	17	TRBV21-1	medium-sized	TRBJ2-1	CASSNPRVPASYNEQFF	TGTGCCAGCAGCAACCCCAGGGTCCCGGCTTCCTACAATGAGCAGTTCTTC
.	14	TRBV6-4	once	TRBJ1-1	CASTPSPGNTEAFF	TGTGCCAGCACACCTAGTCCCGGGAACACTGAAGCTTTCTTT
TRBD2	14	TRBV2	.	TRBJ2-7	CASSRTSGSPEQYF	TGTGCCAGCAGTCGGACTAGCGGGAGCCCCGAGCAGTACTTC
TRBD2	15	TRBV13	.	TRBJ2-3	CASSPLAGGTDTQYF	TGTGCCAGCAGCCCCCTCGCGGGGGGCACAGATACGCAGTATTTT
.	10	TRBV29-1	.	TRBJ1-1	CSVQNTEAFF	TGCAGCGTTCAGAACACTGAAGCTTTCTTT
.	12	TRBV29-1	.	TRBJ2-5	CSVGTVEETQYF	TGCAGCGTAGGGACTGTCGAAGAGACCCAGTACTTC
.	14	TRBV5-1	large	TRBJ1-2	CASSLEVGGYGYTF	TGCGCCAGCAGCTTGGAGGTAGGGGGATATGGCTACACCTTC
TRBD2	13	TRBV5-4	.	TRBJ2-7	CASRASGSDEQYF	TGTGCCAGCAGGGCTAGCGGGAGCGACGAGCAGTACTTC
TRBD1	15	TRBV19	.	TRBJ2-5	CASSRTGIDQETQYF	TGTGCCAGTAGTCGGACAGGGATAGACCAAGAGACCCAGTACTTC
.	16	TRBV15	.	TRBJ1-4	CATSRPPVSGNEKLFF	TGTGCCACCAGCCGACCCCCGGTTTCGGGGAATGAAAAACTGTTTTTT
.	15	TRBV4-1	large	TRBJ1-3	CASSSSRGAGNTIYF	TGCGCCAGCAGCTCGTCCCGGGGGGCCGGAAACACCATATATTTT
TRBD1	13	TRBV14	.	TRBJ2-7	CASSRQGAYEQYF	TGTGCCAGCAGCCGGCAGGGGGCCTACGAGCAGTACTTC